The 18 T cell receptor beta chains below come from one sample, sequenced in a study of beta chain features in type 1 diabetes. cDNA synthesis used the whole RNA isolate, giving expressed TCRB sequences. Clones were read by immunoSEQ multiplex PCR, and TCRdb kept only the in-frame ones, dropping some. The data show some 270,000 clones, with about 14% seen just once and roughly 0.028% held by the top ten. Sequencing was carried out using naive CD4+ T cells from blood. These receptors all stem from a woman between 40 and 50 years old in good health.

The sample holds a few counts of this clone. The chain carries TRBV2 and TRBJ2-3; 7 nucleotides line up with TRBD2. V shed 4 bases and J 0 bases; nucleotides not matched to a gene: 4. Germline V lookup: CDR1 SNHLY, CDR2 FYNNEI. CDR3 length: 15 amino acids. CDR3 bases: TGTGCCAGCAGTGGGGCGGGGGTTAGCACAGATACGCAGTATTTT. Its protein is CASSGAGVSTDTQYF.

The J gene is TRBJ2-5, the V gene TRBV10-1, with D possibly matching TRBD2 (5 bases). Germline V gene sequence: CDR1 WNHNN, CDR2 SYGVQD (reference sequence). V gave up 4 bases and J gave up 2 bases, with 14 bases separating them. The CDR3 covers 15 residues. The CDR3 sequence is CASSGGIDQQETQYF. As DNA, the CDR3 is TGCGCCAGCAGTGGAGGGATCGATCAACAAGAGACCCAGTACTTC.

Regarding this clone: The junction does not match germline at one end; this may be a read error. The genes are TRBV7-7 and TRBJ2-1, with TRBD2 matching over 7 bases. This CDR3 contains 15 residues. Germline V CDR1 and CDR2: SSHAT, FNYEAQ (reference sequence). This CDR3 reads CASSLSRGGNNEQFF. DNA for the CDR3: TGTGCTAGCAGCTTATCTCGCGGGGGTAACAATGAGCAGTTCTTC.

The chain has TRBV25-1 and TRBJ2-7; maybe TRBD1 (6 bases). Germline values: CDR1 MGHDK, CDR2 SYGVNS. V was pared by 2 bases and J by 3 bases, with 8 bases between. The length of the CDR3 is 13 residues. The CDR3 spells CASSEGQLYEQYF. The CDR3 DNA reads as TGTGCCAGCAGTGAAGGACAGCTCTACGAGCAGTACTTC.

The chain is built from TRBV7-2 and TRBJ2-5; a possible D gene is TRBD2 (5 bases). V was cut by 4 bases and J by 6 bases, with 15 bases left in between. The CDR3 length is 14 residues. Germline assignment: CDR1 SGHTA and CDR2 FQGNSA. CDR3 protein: CASSSGVGSKTQYF. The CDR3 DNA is TGTGCCAGCAGCTCCGGGGTAGGGTCGAAGACCCAGTACTTC.

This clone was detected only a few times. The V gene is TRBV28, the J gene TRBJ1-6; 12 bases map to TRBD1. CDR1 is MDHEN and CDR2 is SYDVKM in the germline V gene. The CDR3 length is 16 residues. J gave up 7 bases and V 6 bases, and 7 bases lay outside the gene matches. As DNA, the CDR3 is TGTGCCAGCAGCCTCGGGACAGGGGGCGTGAATTCACCCCTCCACTTT. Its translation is CASSLGTGGVNSPLHF.

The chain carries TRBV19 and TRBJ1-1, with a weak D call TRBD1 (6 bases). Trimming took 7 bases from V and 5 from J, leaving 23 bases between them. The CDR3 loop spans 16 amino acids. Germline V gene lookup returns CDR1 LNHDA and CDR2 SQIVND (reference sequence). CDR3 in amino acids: CASTLLSDRLSTEAFF. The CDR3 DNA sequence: TGTGCCAGTACCCTATTGTCTGACAGGTTATCGACTGAAGCTTTCTTT.

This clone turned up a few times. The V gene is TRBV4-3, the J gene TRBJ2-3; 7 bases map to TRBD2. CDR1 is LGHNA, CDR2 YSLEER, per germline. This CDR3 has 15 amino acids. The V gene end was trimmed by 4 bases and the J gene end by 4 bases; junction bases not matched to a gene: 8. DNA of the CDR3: TGCGCCAGCAGCCGTAGCGGGTCTTCGCCAGATACGCAGTATTTT. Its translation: CASSRSGSSPDTQYF.

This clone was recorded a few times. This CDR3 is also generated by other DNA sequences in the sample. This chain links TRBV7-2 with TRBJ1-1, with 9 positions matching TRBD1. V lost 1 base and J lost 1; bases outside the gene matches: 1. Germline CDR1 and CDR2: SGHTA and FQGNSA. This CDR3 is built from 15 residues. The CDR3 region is CASSLGGQGNTEAFF. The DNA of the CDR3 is TGTGCCAGCAGCTTAGGGGGACAGGGGAACACTGAAGCTTTCTTT.

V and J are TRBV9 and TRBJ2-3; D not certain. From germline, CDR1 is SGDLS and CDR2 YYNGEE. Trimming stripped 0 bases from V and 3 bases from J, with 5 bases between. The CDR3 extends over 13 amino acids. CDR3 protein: CASSVGTTDTQYF. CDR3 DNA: TGTGCCAGCAGCGTAGGTACAACAGATACGCAGTATTTT.

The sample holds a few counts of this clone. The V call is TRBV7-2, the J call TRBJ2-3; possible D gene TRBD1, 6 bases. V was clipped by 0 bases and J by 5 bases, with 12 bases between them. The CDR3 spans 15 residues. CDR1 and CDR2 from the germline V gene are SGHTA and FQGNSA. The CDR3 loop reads CASSLASGRGDTQYF. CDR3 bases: TGTGCCAGCAGCTTAGCCTCTGGCAGGGGAGATACGCAGTATTTT.

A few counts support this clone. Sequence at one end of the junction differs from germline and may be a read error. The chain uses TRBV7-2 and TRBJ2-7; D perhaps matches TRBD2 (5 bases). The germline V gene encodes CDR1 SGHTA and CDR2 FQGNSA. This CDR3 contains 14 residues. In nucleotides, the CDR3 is TGTGCCAGCAGCTTAACGAGGGTCTCCCACGAGCAGTACTTC. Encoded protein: CASSLTRVSHEQYF.

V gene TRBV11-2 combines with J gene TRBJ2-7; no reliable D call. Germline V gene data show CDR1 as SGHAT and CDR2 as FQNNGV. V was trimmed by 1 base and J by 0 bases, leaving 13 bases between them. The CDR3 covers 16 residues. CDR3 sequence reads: CASSLGTSNPSYEQYF. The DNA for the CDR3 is TGTGCCAGCAGCTTAGGAACGAGTAACCCCTCCTACGAGCAGTACTTC.

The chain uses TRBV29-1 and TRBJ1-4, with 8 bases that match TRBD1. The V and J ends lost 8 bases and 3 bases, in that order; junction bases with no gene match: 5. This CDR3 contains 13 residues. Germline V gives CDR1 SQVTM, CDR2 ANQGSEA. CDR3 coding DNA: TGCAGCTGTGGACAGGGCTCTAATGAAAAACTGTTTTTT. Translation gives CSCGQGSNEKLFF.

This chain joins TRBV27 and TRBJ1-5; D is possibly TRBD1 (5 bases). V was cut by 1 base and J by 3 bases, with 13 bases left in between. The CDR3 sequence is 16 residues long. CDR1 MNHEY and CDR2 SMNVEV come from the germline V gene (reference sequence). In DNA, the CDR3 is TGTGCCAGCAGTTTATTCCCAGGGCCGGCCAATCAGCCCCAGCATTTT. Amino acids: CASSLFPGPANQPQHF.

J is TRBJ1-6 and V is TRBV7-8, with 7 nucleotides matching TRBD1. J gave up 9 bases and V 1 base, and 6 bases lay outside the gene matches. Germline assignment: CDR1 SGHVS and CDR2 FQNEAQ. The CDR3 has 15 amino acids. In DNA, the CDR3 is TGTGCCAGCAGCTTAGGACAGGGAAAAACTTCACCCCTCCACTTT. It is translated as CASSLGQGKTSPLHF.

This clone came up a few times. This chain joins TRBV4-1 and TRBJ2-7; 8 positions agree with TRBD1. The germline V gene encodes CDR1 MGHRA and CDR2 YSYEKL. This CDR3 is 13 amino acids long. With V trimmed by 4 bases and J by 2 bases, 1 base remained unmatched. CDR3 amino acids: CASSPDRAYEQYF. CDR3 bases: TGCGCCAGCAGCCCGGACAGGGCCTACGAGCAGTACTTC.

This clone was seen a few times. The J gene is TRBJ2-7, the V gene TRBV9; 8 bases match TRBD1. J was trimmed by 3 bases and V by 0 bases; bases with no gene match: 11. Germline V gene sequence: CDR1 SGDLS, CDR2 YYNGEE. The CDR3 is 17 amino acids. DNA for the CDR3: TGTGCCAGCAGCGTAGGGATGGGGGGACAGGTTCTCTACGAGCAGTACTTC. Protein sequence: CASSVGMGGQVLYEQYF.